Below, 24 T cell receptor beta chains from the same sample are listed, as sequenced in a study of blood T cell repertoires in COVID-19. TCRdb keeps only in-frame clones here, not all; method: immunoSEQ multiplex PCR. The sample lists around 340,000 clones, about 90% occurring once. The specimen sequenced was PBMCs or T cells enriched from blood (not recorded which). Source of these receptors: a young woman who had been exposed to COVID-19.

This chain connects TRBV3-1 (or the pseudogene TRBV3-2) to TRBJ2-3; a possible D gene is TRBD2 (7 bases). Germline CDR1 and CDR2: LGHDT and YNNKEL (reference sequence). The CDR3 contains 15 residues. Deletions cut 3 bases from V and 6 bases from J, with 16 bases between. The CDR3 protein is CASSQRRGGVDTQYF. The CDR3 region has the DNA TGTGCCAGCAGCCAGCGTAGGGGGGGAGTGGATACGCAGTATTTT.

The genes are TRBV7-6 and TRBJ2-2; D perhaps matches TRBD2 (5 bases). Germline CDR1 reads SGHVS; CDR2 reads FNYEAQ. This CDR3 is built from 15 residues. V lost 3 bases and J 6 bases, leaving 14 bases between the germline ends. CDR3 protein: CASSFEGLQPGELFF. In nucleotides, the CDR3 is TGTGCCAGCAGCTTCGAGGGCCTACAACCCGGGGAGCTGTTTTTT.

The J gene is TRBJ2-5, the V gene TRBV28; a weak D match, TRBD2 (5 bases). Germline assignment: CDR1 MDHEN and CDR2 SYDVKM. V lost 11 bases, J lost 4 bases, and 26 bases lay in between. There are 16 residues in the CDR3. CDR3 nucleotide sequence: TGTGCCGCTAGGGCCCACCATAGCGACGGAACAGAGACCCAGTACTTC. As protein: CAARAHHSDGTETQYF.

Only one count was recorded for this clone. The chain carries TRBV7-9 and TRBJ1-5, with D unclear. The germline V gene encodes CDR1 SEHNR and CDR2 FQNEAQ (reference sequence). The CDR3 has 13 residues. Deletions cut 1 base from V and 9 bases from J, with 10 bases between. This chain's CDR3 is CASSLGSPGPQHF. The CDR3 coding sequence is TGTGCCAGCAGCTTAGGGTCTCCAGGGCCCCAGCATTTT.

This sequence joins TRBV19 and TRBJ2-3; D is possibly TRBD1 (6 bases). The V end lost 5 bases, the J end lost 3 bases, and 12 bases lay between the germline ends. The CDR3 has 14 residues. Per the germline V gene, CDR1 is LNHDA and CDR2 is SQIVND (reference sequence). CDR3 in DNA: TGTGCCAGTAGTGTTACAGGGCCGACAGATACGCAGTATTTT. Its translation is CASSVTGPTDTQYF.

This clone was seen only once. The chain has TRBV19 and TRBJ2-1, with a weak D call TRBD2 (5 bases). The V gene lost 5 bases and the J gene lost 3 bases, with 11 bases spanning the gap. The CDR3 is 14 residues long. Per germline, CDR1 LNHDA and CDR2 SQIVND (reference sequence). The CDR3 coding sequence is TGTGCCAGTAGTCCCAGCGGCGGCTACAATGAGCAGTTCTTC. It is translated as CASSPSGGYNEQFF.

Written as DNA, the CDR3 is TGTGCCACCAGTGATTGGACGGGGGTAAGGCAGTACTTC. As protein: CATSDWTGVRQYF. This chain joins TRBV24-1 and TRBJ2-7, with a weak D call TRBD2 (6 bases). In germline, CDR1 is KGHDR, CDR2 SFDVKD. The CDR3 is 13 residues long. V lost 2 bases and J 9 bases, leaving 13 bases between the germline ends.

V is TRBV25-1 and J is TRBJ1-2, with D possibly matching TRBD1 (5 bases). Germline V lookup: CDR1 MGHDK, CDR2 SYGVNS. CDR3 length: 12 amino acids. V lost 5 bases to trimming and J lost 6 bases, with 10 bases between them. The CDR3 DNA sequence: TGTGCCAGCAGTCGGGGGTTCGATGGCTACACCTTC. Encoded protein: CASSRGFDGYTF.

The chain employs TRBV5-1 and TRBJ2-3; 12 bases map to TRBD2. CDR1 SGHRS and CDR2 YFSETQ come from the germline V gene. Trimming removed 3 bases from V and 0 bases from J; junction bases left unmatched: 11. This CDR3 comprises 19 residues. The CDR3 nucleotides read TGCGCCAGCAGCTCCCGTATAGGACTAGCGGGAACTAGCACAGATACGCAGTATTTT. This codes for CASSSRIGLAGTSTDTQYF.

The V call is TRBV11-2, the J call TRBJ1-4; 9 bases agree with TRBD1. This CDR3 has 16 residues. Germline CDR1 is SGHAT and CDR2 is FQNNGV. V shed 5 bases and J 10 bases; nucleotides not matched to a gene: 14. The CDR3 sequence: CASSTTGTGYGVKLFF. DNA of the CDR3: TGTGCCAGCAGCACCACCGGGACAGGGTACGGGGTAAAACTGTTTTTT.

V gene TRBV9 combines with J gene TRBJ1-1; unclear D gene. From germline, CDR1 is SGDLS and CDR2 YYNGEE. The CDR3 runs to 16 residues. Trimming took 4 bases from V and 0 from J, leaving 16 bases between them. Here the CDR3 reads CASSSGLPEMNTEAFF. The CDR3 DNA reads TGTGCCAGCAGCTCCGGCCTCCCGGAGATGAACACTGAAGCTTTCTTT.

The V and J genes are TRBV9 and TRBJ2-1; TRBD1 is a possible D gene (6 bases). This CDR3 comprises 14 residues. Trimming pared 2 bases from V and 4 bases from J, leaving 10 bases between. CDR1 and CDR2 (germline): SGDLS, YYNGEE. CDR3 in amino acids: CASSVGDRYNEQFF. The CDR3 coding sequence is TGTGCCAGCAGCGTTGGCGACAGGTACAATGAGCAGTTCTTC. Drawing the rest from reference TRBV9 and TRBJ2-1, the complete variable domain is DSGVTQTPKHLITATGQRVTLRCSPRSGDLSVYWYQQSLDQGLQFLIQYYNGEERAKGNILERFSAQQFPDLHSELNLSSLELGDSALYFCASSVGDRYNEQFFGPGTRLTVL.

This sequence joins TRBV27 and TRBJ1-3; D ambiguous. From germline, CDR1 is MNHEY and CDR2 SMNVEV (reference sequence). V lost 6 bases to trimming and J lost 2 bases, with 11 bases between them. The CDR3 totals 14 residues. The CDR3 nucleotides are TGTGCCAGCAGCCCGACATTGGCTGGAAACACCATATATTTT. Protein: CASSPTLAGNTIYF.

The chain's CDR3 is CASSFRGATSYEQYF. The CDR3 DNA is TGCGCCAGCAGCTTTCGGGGGGCGACCTCCTACGAGCAGTACTTC. The chain carries TRBV5-1 and TRBJ2-7; D is perhaps TRBD2 (7 bases). The CDR3 sequence is 15 residues long. Between the trimmed V and J ends, which lost 2 bases and 0 bases, there was a span of 12 bases. Germline CDR1 reads SGHRS; CDR2 reads YFSETQ.

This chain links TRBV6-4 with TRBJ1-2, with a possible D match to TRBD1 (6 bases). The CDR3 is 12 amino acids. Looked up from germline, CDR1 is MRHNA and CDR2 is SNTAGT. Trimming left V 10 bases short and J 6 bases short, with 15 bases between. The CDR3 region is CATREGGDGYTF. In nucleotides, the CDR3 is TGTGCCACCCGAGAGGGGGGGGATGGCTACACCTTC.

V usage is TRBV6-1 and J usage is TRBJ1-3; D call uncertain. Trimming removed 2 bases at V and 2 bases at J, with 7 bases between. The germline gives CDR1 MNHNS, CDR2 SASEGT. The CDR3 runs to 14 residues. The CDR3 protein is CASSESVPGNTIYF. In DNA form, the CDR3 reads TGTGCCAGCAGTGAATCAGTTCCTGGAAACACCATATATTTT.

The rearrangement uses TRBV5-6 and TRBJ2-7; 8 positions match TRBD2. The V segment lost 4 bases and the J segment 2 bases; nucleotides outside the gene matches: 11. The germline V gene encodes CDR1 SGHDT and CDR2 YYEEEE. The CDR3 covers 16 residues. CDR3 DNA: TGTGCCAGCAGCCAATGGAGCGGGAGCTGGACCTACGAGCAGTACTTC. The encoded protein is CASSQWSGSWTYEQYF.

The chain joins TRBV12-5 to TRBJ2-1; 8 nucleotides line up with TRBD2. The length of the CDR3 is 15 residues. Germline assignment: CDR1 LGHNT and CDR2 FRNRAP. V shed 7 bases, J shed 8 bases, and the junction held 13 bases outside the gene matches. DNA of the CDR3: TGTGCTAGTGCCACCGCGGGGGGCGTAACGGATGAGCAGTTCTTC. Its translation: CASATAGGVTDEQFF.

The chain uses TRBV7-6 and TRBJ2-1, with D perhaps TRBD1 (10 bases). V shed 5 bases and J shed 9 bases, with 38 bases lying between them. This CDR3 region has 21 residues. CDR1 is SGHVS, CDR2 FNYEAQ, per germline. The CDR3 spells CASSPKRDRGFEKREVGEQFF. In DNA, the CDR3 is TGTGCCAGCAGCCCCAAACGGGACAGGGGTTTTGAGAAGCGGGAGGTAGGTGAGCAGTTCTTC.

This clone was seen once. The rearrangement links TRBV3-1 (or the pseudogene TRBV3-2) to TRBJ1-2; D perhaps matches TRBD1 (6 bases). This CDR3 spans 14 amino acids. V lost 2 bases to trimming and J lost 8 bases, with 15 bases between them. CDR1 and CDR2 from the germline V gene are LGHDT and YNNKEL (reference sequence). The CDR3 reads CASSQHREERGYTF. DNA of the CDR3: TGTGCCAGCAGCCAACACAGGGAAGAGCGAGGCTACACCTTC.

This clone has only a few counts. DNA for the CDR3: TGTGCCAGCAGCTTAGCTTCAGGCCTAGCTTTCTTT. Translating gives CASSLASGLAFF. This chain connects TRBV11-2 to TRBJ1-1; no definite D call. Between the trimmed V and J ends, which lost 1 base and 10 bases, there was a span of 10 bases. CDR1 and CDR2 from the germline V gene are SGHAT and FQNNGV. The CDR3 sequence is 12 residues long.

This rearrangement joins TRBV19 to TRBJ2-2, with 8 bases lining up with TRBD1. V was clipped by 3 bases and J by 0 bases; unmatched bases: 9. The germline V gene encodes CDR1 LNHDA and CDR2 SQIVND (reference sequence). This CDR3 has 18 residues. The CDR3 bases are TGTGCCAGTAGTATGGGGCCCCCACAGGGGGCGAACACCGGGGAGCTGTTTTTT. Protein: CASSMGPPQGANTGELFF. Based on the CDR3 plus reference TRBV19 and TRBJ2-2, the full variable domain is DGGITQSPKYLFRKEGQNVTLSCEQNLNHDAMYWYRQDPGQGLRLIYYSQIVNDFQKGDIAEGYSVSREKKESFPLTVTSAQKNPTAFYLCASSMGPPQGANTGELFFGEGSRLTVL.

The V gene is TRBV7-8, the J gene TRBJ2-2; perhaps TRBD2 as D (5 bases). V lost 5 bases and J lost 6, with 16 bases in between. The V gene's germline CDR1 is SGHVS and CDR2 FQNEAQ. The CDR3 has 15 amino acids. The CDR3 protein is CASSPVEASSGELFF. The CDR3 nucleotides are TGTGCCAGCAGCCCGGTGGAGGCTTCTTCCGGGGAGCTGTTTTTT.

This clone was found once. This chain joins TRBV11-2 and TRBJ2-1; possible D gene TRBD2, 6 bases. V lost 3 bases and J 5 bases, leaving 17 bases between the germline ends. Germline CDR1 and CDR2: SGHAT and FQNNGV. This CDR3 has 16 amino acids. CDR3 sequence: CASSLIVGTGHNEQFF. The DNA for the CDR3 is TGTGCCAGCAGCTTGATAGTCGGGACTGGTCACAATGAGCAGTTCTTC.